The 9 T cell receptor beta chains listed next were all sequenced from one sample in a study of sequential checkpoint blockade in melanoma. Assay: immunoSEQ multiplex PCR; the TCRdb copy retains only in-frame clones and omits some. The sample consists of 20,000 or so clones, approximately 72% of them appearing once. The treatment is: randomized to nivolumab then ipilimumab (arm A) or the reverse (arm B). Specimen: CD8+ T cells sorted from blood (inferred from file names), collected from a patient given nivolumab and ipilimumab in sequence. The source of these receptors is a human donor with melanoma.

CDR3 DNA: TGTGCCAGCAGTTTCACCGGGACAGGCTCCTACGAGCAGTACTTC. The encoded protein is CASSFTGTGSYEQYF. V is TRBV28 and J is TRBJ2-7, with TRBD1 matching over 8 bases. The ends lost 3 bases at V and 0 bases at J; junction bases unmatched: 4. The CDR3 contains 15 residues. Germline V gene sequence: CDR1 MDHEN, CDR2 SYDVKM.

The rearrangement links TRBV28 to TRBJ1-2; D unclear. CDR1 MDHEN and CDR2 SYDVKM come from the germline V gene. The CDR3 runs to 15 residues. Trimming pared 1 base from V and 0 bases from J, leaving 9 bases between. The CDR3 DNA sequence: TGTGCCAGCAGTTTATTGCCGGTGACTAACTATGGCTACACCTTC. Translation gives CASSLLPVTNYGYTF.

The genes are TRBV30 and TRBJ2-7; 9 bases are shared with TRBD1. The CDR3 spans 14 residues. After removal of 3 bases from V and 3 bases from J, the junction contained 6 bases not matched to a gene. Germline V CDR1 and CDR2: GTSNPN, SVGIG (reference sequence). CDR3 protein: CAWSPGTGLYEQYF. CDR3 sequence (DNA): TGTGCCTGGAGCCCCGGGACAGGGCTCTACGAGCAGTACTTC.

The chain couples TRBV6-5 to TRBJ2-7; no clear D gene. Per germline, CDR1 MNHEY and CDR2 SVGAGI. The CDR3 totals 12 residues. V lost 4 bases and J lost 0, with 4 bases in between. This CDR3 is CASSLSSYEQYF. In DNA form, the CDR3 reads TGTGCCAGCAGTTTGAGCTCCTACGAGCAGTACTTC.

The chain joins TRBV6-5 to TRBJ2-7; TRBD1 might be the D (5 bases). Germline CDR1 reads MNHEY; CDR2 reads SVGAGI. Trimming took 5 bases from V and 0 from J, leaving 14 bases between them. CDR3 length equals 15 residues. CDR3 nucleotide sequence: TGTGCCAGCAGTCCCTTCAGGGCCTACTCCTACGAGCAGTACTTC. Protein sequence: CASSPFRAYSYEQYF.

A single count supports this clone. V and J are TRBV7-9 and TRBJ1-5; 9 nucleotides align to TRBD1. Germline V gene lookup returns CDR1 SEHNR and CDR2 FQNEAQ (reference sequence). This CDR3 is built from 15 residues. The ends lost 5 bases at V and 1 base at J; junction bases unmatched: 3. In nucleotides, the CDR3 is TGTGCCAGCAGCCCCGGGACAGGGAGCAATCAGCCCCAGCATTTT. It specifies CASSPGTGSNQPQHF.

The chain has TRBV7-2 and TRBJ1-5; possible D gene TRBD1, 6 bases. The CDR3 sequence is 17 residues long. The germline gives CDR1 SGHTA, CDR2 FQGNSA. Trimming left V 0 bases short and J 0 bases short, with 12 bases between. The CDR3 DNA is TGTGCCAGCAGCTTAGCGCGAGGACAGTTTAGCAATCAGCCCCAGCATTTT. It yields the protein CASSLARGQFSNQPQHF. The variable domain in full, with the rest retrieved from reference TRBV7-2 and TRBJ1-5, is GAGVSQSPSNKVTEKGKDVELRCDPISGHTALYWYRQSLGQGLEFLIYFQGNSAPDKSGLPSDRFSAERTGGSVSTLTIQRTQQEDSAVYLCASSLARGQFSNQPQHFGDGTRLSIL.

The chain combines TRBV5-1 with TRBJ2-7; 10 nucleotides match TRBD2. The CDR3 loop spans 14 amino acids. From germline, CDR1 is SGHRS and CDR2 YFSETQ. After removal of 4 bases from V and 2 bases from J, the junction contained 3 bases not matched to a gene. CDR3 nucleotide sequence: TGCGCCAGCAGCGGACTAGCGGCCCCCTACGAGCAGTACTTC. Its translation is CASSGLAAPYEQYF. The full variable domain, rest sourced from reference TRBV5-1 and TRBJ2-7, is KAGVTQTPRYLIKTRGQQVTLSCSPISGHRSVSWYQQTPGQGLQFLFEYFSETQRNKGNFPGRFSGRQFSNSRSEMNVSTLELGDSALYLCASSGLAAPYEQYFGPGTRLTVT.

V gene TRBV19 combines with J gene TRBJ1-2; D not certain. Germline V gene lookup returns CDR1 LNHDA and CDR2 SQIVND (reference sequence). This CDR3 is built from 13 residues. V lost 5 bases and J lost 5, with 12 bases in between. The CDR3 coding sequence is TGTGCCAGTAGTCCCTCGGCGGGTTATGGCTACACCTTC. Translating it yields CASSPSAGYGYTF. Looking up the rest from reference TRBV19 and TRBJ1-2 gives the full variable domain: DGGITQSPKYLFRKEGQNVTLSCEQNLNHDAMYWYRQDPGQGLRLIYYSQIVNDFQKGDIAEGYSVSREKKESFPLTVTSAQKNPTAFYLCASSPSAGYGYTFGSGTRLTVV.